This is a list of T cell receptor beta chains from one sample in a study of CD8+ T cells in alopecia areata. The data were produced by immunoSEQ multiplex PCR, yet TCRdb's version contains in-frame clones alone and is incomplete. The data show 150,000 or so clones, with 50% to 75% seen just once and approximately 16% held by the top ten. The specimen comprised CD4+ T cells sorted from blood, sampled between weeks 55 and 65, from a patient treated with tofacitinib. Source of these receptors: a human donor with alopecia areata. CDR3s include the opening cysteine and the closing phenylalanine or tryptophan. The D gene is left open where the match is weak. Some rows have no size entry. The others give once, few or many, or a class for an expanded clone.

TRBJ2-3	TRBD2	-	TRBV7-9	14	TGTGCCAGCAGCCCCAGCGGGGGTCCGGATACGCAGTATTTT	CASSPSGGPDTQYF
TRBJ1-2	-	-	TRBV6-6	13	TGTGCCAGCACTAAGTGGACAGCCTATGGCTACACCTTC	CASTKWTAYGYTF
TRBJ2-1	-	few	TRBV28	14	TGTGCCAGCAGTTGGGGGAGCTCCTACAATGAGCAGTTCTTC	CASSWGSSYNEQFF
TRBJ2-5	-	-	TRBV29-1	14	TGCAGCGTGGAAACAGTCCGATTGACGCGGACCCAGTACTTC	CSVETVRLTRTQYF
TRBJ1-1	TRBD1	few	TRBV4-1	15	TGCGCCAGCAGACCTTCGGGACAGATGAACACTGAAGCTTTCTTT	CASRPSGQMNTEAFF
TRBJ1-1	TRBD1	-	TRBV29-1	12	TGCAGCGCCAGGACAGGGTTCACTGAAGCTTTCTTT	CSARTGFTEAFF
TRBJ1-2	-	-	TRBV12-5	9	TGTCCTACGGGCTATGGCTACACCTTC	CPTGYGYTF
TRBJ2-7	-	-	TRBV7-3	15	TGTGCCAGCAGCTCCGGCCGGGGGCCATCCTACGAGCAGTACTTC	CASSSGRGPSYEQYF
TRBJ1-2	TRBD1	-	TRBV12-5	15	TGTGCTAGTGGTCCGGGGACAGGGCACATTTATGGCTACACCTTC	CASGPGTGHIYGYTF
TRBJ1-2	-	-	TRBV9	15	TGTGCCAGCAGCGTAGGGCCTGGGCTTCCCTATGGCTACACCTTC	CASSVGPGLPYGYTF
TRBJ2-5	TRBD2	once	TRBV5-1	16	TGCGCCAGCAGCTCCCTAGCGGGGGCCGCCCAAGAGACCCAGTACTTC	CASSSLAGAAQETQYF
TRBJ2-5	-	-	TRBV5-1	13	TGCGCCAGCAGCTTGTATTCTTCAGAGACCCAGTACTTC	CASSLYSSETQYF
TRBJ2-1	-	-	TRBV30	15	TGTGCCTGGACCCCCGCCTCGCTAGCGCAGGGCGAGCAGTTCTTC	CAWTPASLAQGEQFF
TRBJ2-2	-	few	TRBV29-1	13	TGCAGCGTTGGACAGACGAACACCGGGGAGCTGTTTTTT	CSVGQTNTGELFF
TRBJ2-7	-	-	TRBV4-2	16	TGTGCCAGCAGCCAAGTGTTCGGGGGTGTCTCCTACGAGCAGTACTTC	CASSQVFGGVSYEQYF
TRBJ1-5	-	-	TRBV7-8	15	TGTGCCAGCAGCTTAGATGCCGGAGGTGGTCAGCCCCAGCATTTT	CASSLDAGGGQPQHF
TRBJ2-3	-	-	TRBV29-1	17	TGCAGCGTTGATTCGGGGGATGGGGGGTCCCGCACAGATACGCAGTATTTT	CSVDSGDGGSRTDTQYF
TRBJ2-1	TRBD2	few	TRBV4-1	13	TGCGCCAGCAGCCAAGAGGGACTAGCGGAGCAGTTCTTC	CASSQEGLAEQFF
TRBJ1-6	-	-	TRBV6-5	15	TGTGCCAGCAGTAAGCGCGGACAGATGAATTCACCCCTCCACTTT	CASSKRGQMNSPLHF
TRBJ1-2	-	few	TRBV19	11	TGTGCCAGCTCAGCTAACTATGGCTACACCTTC	CASSANYGYTF
TRBJ2-3	TRBD2	-	TRBV19	16	TGTGCCAGTAGTGCCCGACTAGCTGGGTATGCAGATACGCAGTATTTT	CASSARLAGYADTQYF
TRBJ2-5	-	-	TRBV19	13	TGTGCCAGTGGTGGACAGATCCAAGAGACCCAGTACTTC	CASGGQIQETQYF
TRBJ2-1	TRBD2	-	TRBV10-3	16	TGTGCCATCAGTGGGCCTAGCGGGGGGATAGACAATGAGCAGTTCTTC	CAISGPSGGIDNEQFF
TRBJ1-2	TRBD1	-	TRBV9	13	TGTGCCAGCAGCAAAGGGACAGGGAGCGGCTACACCTTC	CASSKGTGSGYTF
TRBJ2-1	-	-	TRBV29-1	12	TGCAGCGTTGAAGACATCGGTTCGGAGCAGTTCTTC	CSVEDIGSEQFF
TRBJ2-5	-	-	TRBV5-1	11	TGCGCCAGCAGCTCGAAAGAGACCCAGTACTTC	CASSSKETQYF
TRBJ1-1	TRBD1	-	TRBV19	13	TGTGCCAGTAGGCCGGGACAGTCTTCTGAAGCTTTCTTT	CASRPGQSSEAFF
TRBJ1-6	-	-	TRBV5-1	14	TGCGCCAGCAGCCTAACGGGACCTAATTCACCCCTCCACTTT	CASSLTGPNSPLHF
TRBJ1-2	-	-	TRBV7-2	14	TGTGCCAGCAGCTTAGAGCGCAGGGGTTATGGCTACACCTTC	CASSLERRGYGYTF
TRBJ1-6	-	-	TRBV5-1	15	TGCGCCAGCAGCTTAGTCGGAGACGGACGATCACCCCTCCACTTT	CASSLVGDGRSPLHF
TRBJ1-5	-	-	TRBV5-1	20	TGCGCCAGCAGCTTAAGGAACCAAACTCCCGACAGTTTTAGCAATCAGCCCCAGCATTTT	CASSLRNQTPDSFSNQPQHF
TRBJ1-2	-	few	TRBV6-5	14	TGTGCCAGCAGGAAGGGCAGGGCGGGCTATGGCTACACCTTC	CASRKGRAGYGYTF
TRBJ1-1	-	-	TRBV27	13	TGTGCCTCTCGGCGGGGGGTTTGGACTGAAGCTTTCTTT	CASRRGVWTEAFF
TRBJ1-1	TRBD1	-	TRBV30	15	TGTGCCTGGAGTATTGCTGTATCGACAGGGACTGAAGCTTTCTTT	CAWSIAVSTGTEAFF
TRBJ2-3	TRBD1	-	TRBV29-1	14	TGCAGCGTTGAAGCCGGACAGGGAACAGATACGCAGTATTTT	CSVEAGQGTDTQYF
TRBJ2-7	TRBD1	-	TRBV29-1	15	TGCAGCGTTATTGGGGTTAGGGACAGACCCTACGAGCAGTACTTC	CSVIGVRDRPYEQYF
TRBJ2-3	-	-	TRBV7-9	13	TGTGCCAGCAGACCTCGCCCGGCGGATACGCAGTATTTT	CASRPRPADTQYF
TRBJ1-1	-	once	TRBV30	13	TGTGCCTGGAGTAGACAGTTGGGTACTGAAGCTTTCTTT	CAWSRQLGTEAFF
TRBJ1-2	-	-	TRBV29-1	13	TGCAGCGTTGAGATTGGAGGGGGCTATGGCTACACCTTC	CSVEIGGGYGYTF
TRBJ2-3	-	-	TRBV29-1	13	TGCAGCGTCGGACAGCCAGGGGCAGATACGCAGTATTTT	CSVGQPGADTQYF
TRBJ2-7	-	-	TRBV7-3	15	TGTGCCAGCAGCATTTTACCCGGCACTTCCTACGAGCAGTACTTC	CASSILPGTSYEQYF
TRBJ2-5	-	-	TRBV5-1	15	TGCGCCAGCAGCTTGGCTACAGGGATCGGAGAGACCCAGTACTTC	CASSLATGIGETQYF
TRBJ2-5	-	few	TRBV7-2	13	TGTGCCAGCAGCTTAGGGTTCGCAGAGACCCAGTACTTC	CASSLGFAETQYF
TRBJ1-1	-	-	TRBV7-9	18	TGTGCCAGCACCCTTTCCCAGGGGTGGGGCAGGGGCGACACTGAAGCTTTCTTT	CASTLSQGWGRGDTEAFF
TRBJ2-5	TRBD2	-	TRBV29-1	14	TGCAGCGTTGAAGGGAGCGGGGGCTCCGAGACCCAGTACTTC	CSVEGSGGSETQYF
TRBJ2-2	-	-	TRBV6-1	16	TGTGCCAGCAGTGAAATAAGAGGGCCGAACACCGGGGAGCTGTTTTTT	CASSEIRGPNTGELFF
TRBJ2-5	-	-	TRBV4-1	14	TGCGCCAGCAGCCCCCTGGGGCAGTTGGAGACCCAGTACTTC	CASSPLGQLETQYF
TRBJ2-3	TRBD2	few	TRBV30	14	TGTGCCTCCAAGCGGGGGCCTCCTCGAGATACGCAGTATTTT	CASKRGPPRDTQYF
TRBJ1-2	-	-	TRBV30	11	TGTGCTATGATGACGGGACAACGCTACACCTTC	CAMMTGQRYTF
TRBJ2-1	TRBD1	few	TRBV7-9	14	TGTGCCAGCAGCTTCCCGGGACAGAAAAATGAGCAGTTCTTC	CASSFPGQKNEQFF
TRBJ2-3	-	few	TRBV5-1	14	TGCGCCAGCAGCTTGGTCCGGACAGAAGATACGCAGTATTTT	CASSLVRTEDTQYF
TRBJ1-6	-	-	TRBV2	15	TGTGCCAGCACTAGAGATCCGAACGGTAATTCACCCCTCCACTTT	CASTRDPNGNSPLHF
TRBJ1-2	-	-	TRBV30	13	TGTGCCTGGAGTAAGGGTGGGTTCTATGGCTACACCTTC	CAWSKGGFYGYTF
TRBJ2-5	-	-	TRBV5-1	13	TGCGCCAGCAGCCTATGGTACCAAGAGACCCAGTACTTC	CASSLWYQETQYF
TRBJ1-1	-	-	TRBV2	13	TGTGCCAGTCGGGTACCCGTCGGCACTGAAGCTTTCTTT	CASRVPVGTEAFF